The 28 T cell receptor beta chains listed next were all sequenced from one sample in a study of blood T cell repertoires in COVID-19. Using immunoSEQ multiplex PCR, the repertoire was profiled, and TCRdb retains in-frame clones only, with some absent. The sample has roughly 220,000 clones, roughly 84% seen once. Material: peripheral blood. The source is a man aged 25-45 years with active or convalescent COVID-19.

The rearrangement uses TRBV6-2 or TRBV6-3 and TRBJ1-1; D perhaps matches TRBD1 (5 bases). Germline-derived CDR1 and CDR2 are MNHEY and SVGEGT. V gave up 2 bases and J gave up 4 bases, with 11 bases separating them. The CDR3 loop spans 14 amino acids. The CDR3 sequence: CASSYGGVGTEAFF. CDR3 in DNA: TGTGCCAGCAGTTACGGGGGGGTAGGCACTGAAGCTTTCTTT.

This sequence joins TRBV9 and TRBJ2-3, with 11 bases fitting TRBD2. This CDR3 has 18 residues. CDR1 and CDR2 (germline): SGDLS, YYNGEE. V lost 0 bases to trimming and J lost 1 base; unmatched junction nucleotides: 7. The CDR3 loop reads CASSVVPLAGGRTDTQYF. The CDR3 coding sequence is TGTGCCAGCAGCGTAGTCCCCCTAGCGGGGGGACGCACAGATACGCAGTATTTT.

The gene calls are TRBV12-3 or TRBV12-4 and TRBJ1-1; D possibly corresponds to TRBD1 (5 bases). The CDR3 runs to 11 residues. The ends were cut back, 11 bases at V and 5 bases at J, with 12 bases in the middle. CDR3 sequence reads: CAAQGRTEAFF. CDR3 DNA: TGTGCCGCTCAGGGCCGGACTGAAGCTTTCTTT.

The sample holds a few counts of this clone. This rearrangement joins TRBV7-3 to TRBJ2-1; 7 bases align to TRBD2. Germline CDR1 is SGHTA and CDR2 is FQGTGA. Trimming at V came to 2 bases and at J to 0 bases, leaving 4 bases not matched to a gene. CDR3 length equals 16 residues. The CDR3 here is CASSLQGGSSYNEQFF. CDR3 sequence (DNA): TGTGCCAGCAGCTTACAGGGCGGGAGCTCCTACAATGAGCAGTTCTTC.

The chain uses TRBV21-1 and TRBJ2-1; the table's D call TRBD2 went unverified against the DNA. TRBV21-1 is shown as a pseudogene. This CDR3 has 20 residues. Here the CDR3 reads CASVVLLGLAGVSSYNEQFF. The DNA of the CDR3 is TGTGCCAGCGTCGTTTTATTGGGACTAGCGGGTGTAAGCTCCTACAATGAGCAGTTCTTC.

The chain uses TRBV6-5 and TRBJ2-1; D is possibly TRBD2 (5 bases). V lost 8 bases to trimming and J lost 6 bases, with 17 bases between them. The length of the CDR3 is 14 residues. CDR1 and CDR2 (germline): MNHEY, SVGAGI. DNA for the CDR3: TGTGCCAGCTGCTGGGAGCCATTATGCAATGAGCAGTTCTTC. It is translated as CASCWEPLCNEQFF.

The V call is TRBV5-1, the J call TRBJ1-2; the D gene is possibly TRBD1 (6 bases). Germline CDR1 is SGHRS and CDR2 is YFSETQ. This CDR3 region has 14 residues. V was cut by 3 bases and J by 7 bases, with 16 bases left in between. The CDR3 DNA sequence: TGCGCCAGCAGCTGGGCAGGGGAAGTAGGTGGCTACACCTTC. It is translated as CASSWAGEVGGYTF.

This rearrangement joins TRBV27 to TRBJ2-5, with TRBD1 matching 10 bases. The ends lost 0 bases at V and 4 bases at J; junction bases unmatched: 2. CDR3 length: 15 residues. Per germline, CDR1 MNHEY and CDR2 SMNVEV (reference sequence). The CDR3, as DNA: TGTGCCAGCAGTTTATCAGGGACAGGGGTAGAGACCCAGTACTTC. It codes for CASSLSGTGVETQYF.

The chain joins TRBV4-1 to TRBJ2-5; 9 nucleotides agree with TRBD1. V trimming: 1 base; J trimming: 5 bases; junction bases outside the gene matches: 5. The CDR3 length is 15 residues. Looked up from germline, CDR1 is MGHRA and CDR2 is YSYEKL. The CDR3: CASSQGGQGKETQYF. The CDR3 region has the DNA TGCGCCAGCAGCCAAGGGGGACAGGGAAAGGAGACCCAGTACTTC.

The chain carries TRBV19 and TRBJ1-2; no firm D call. Trimming stripped 7 bases from V and 8 bases from J, with 17 bases between. Germline V gives CDR1 LNHDA, CDR2 SQIVND (reference sequence). The CDR3 covers 13 residues. The CDR3 loop is CASTGRELPGYTF. CDR3 bases: TGTGCCAGTACCGGGAGGGAGCTTCCCGGCTACACCTTC.

The chain combines TRBV5-4 with TRBJ2-5; TRBD2 is a possible D gene (7 bases). This CDR3 has 15 residues. Germline V lookup: CDR1 SGHNT, CDR2 YYREEE (reference sequence). V shed 6 bases and J shed 3 bases, with 18 bases lying between them. CDR3: CASTPGGLGKETQYF. CDR3 nucleotides: TGTGCCAGCACACCCGGGGGGCTCGGTAAAGAGACCCAGTACTTC.

V gene TRBV7-2 combines with J gene TRBJ1-2; D is perhaps TRBD1 (5 bases). This CDR3 region has 14 residues. V lost 1 base, J lost 3 bases, and 9 bases lay in between. CDR1 is SGHTA and CDR2 is FQGNSA in the germline V gene. This CDR3 reads CASSLVGGDYGYTF. For the CDR3, the DNA is TGTGCCAGCAGCTTAGTGGGGGGGGACTATGGCTACACCTTC.

J is TRBJ2-5 and V is TRBV7-2, with 9 bases matching TRBD2. V dropped 2 bases and J dropped 1; count of bases not matched to a gene: 5. CDR3 length: 16 residues. Germline V gene sequence: CDR1 SGHTA, CDR2 FQGNSA. The CDR3 sequence is CASSLFQRGAQETQYF. CDR3 bases: TGTGCCAGCAGCTTATTCCAGCGGGGGGCCCAAGAGACCCAGTACTTC.

The rearrangement links TRBV5-1 to TRBJ2-3; 7 bases are shared with TRBD2. The trim removed 4 bases at V and 1 base at J, leaving 6 bases unmatched. From germline, CDR1 is SGHRS and CDR2 YFSETQ. The CDR3 consists of 15 residues. The CDR3 reads CASSPTSARTDTQYF. The CDR3 coding sequence is TGCGCCAGCAGCCCAACTAGCGCCCGCACAGATACGCAGTATTTT. Full variable domain (outside the CDR3, taken from reference TRBV5-1 and TRBJ2-3): KAGVTQTPRYLIKTRGQQVTLSCSPISGHRSVSWYQQTPGQGLQFLFEYFSETQRNKGNFPGRFSGRQFSNSRSEMNVSTLELGDSALYLCASSPTSARTDTQYFGPGTRLTVL.

The CDR3 region is CATRGQGNYNEQFF. CDR3 DNA: TGTGCCACCAGGGGACAGGGGAACTACAATGAGCAGTTCTTC. J is TRBJ2-1 and V is TRBV24-1; 10 nucleotides agree with TRBD1. The V and J ends lost 7 bases and 3 bases, in that order; junction bases with no gene match: 2. This CDR3 is built from 14 residues. Germline CDR1 is KGHDR and CDR2 is SFDVKD.

The V and J genes are TRBV7-9 and TRBJ1-2; TRBD1 aligns across 11 bases. CDR1 is SEHNR, CDR2 FQNEAQ, per germline (reference sequence). After removal of 4 bases from V and 8 bases from J, the junction contained 9 bases not matched to a gene. This CDR3 comprises 15 residues. The CDR3: CASSSSGTGGRGYTF. CDR3 DNA: TGTGCCAGCAGCTCGTCCGGGACAGGGGGGAGGGGCTACACCTTC.

The chain recombines TRBV7-9 with TRBJ1-2; tentatively, D is TRBD1 (5 bases). CDR3 size: 15 residues. Looked up from germline, CDR1 is SEHNR and CDR2 is FQNEAQ (reference sequence). With 5 bases removed from V and 8 bases from J, the gap between germline ends came to 21 bases. CDR3 DNA: TGTGCCAGCAGCGATTCTAGACAGTCGTCCCACGGCTACACCTTC. It specifies CASSDSRQSSHGYTF. The variable domain in full, with the rest retrieved from reference TRBV7-9 and TRBJ1-2, is DTGVSQNPRHKITKRGQNVTFRCDPISEHNRLYWYRQTLGQGPEFLTYFQNEAQLEKSRLLSDRFSAERPKGSFSTLEIQRTEQGDSAMYLCASSDSRQSSHGYTFGSGTRLTVV.

This clone was seen at least ten times. In the same sample, other DNA sequences code for this CDR3. The V call is TRBV9, the J call TRBJ2-3; D remains unclear. There are 12 residues in the CDR3. V dropped 0 bases and J dropped 6 bases, with 5 bases sitting between them. Germline CDR1 and CDR2: SGDLS and YYNGEE. CDR3 nucleotides: TGTGCCAGCAGCGTAGCGTCCGATACGCAGTATTTT. It translates to CASSVASDTQYF.

The chain links TRBV6-5 to TRBJ1-2; D gene unclear. Trimming removed 6 bases at V and 5 bases at J, with 10 bases between. Germline CDR1 is MNHEY and CDR2 is SVGAGI. The CDR3 is 12 residues long. CDR3 residues: CASRRGGYGYTF. The CDR3 region has the DNA TGTGCCAGCAGACGAGGCGGTTATGGCTACACCTTC.

The sample holds a few counts of this clone. V usage is TRBV20-1 and J usage is TRBJ1-6; no reliable D call. CDR3 length: 8 residues. Germline loops: CDR1 DFQATT, CDR2 SNEGSKA (reference sequence). V was cut by 5 bases and J by 16 bases, with 6 bases left in between. As DNA, the CDR3 is TGCAGTGCTGGCCCGCTCCACTTT. Translating gives CSAGPLHF.

This clone has just a few counts. V and J are TRBV19 and TRBJ2-1; D is unclear. Germline-derived CDR1 and CDR2 are LNHDA and SQIVND (reference sequence). The CDR3 extends over 14 amino acids. V was cut by 7 bases and J by 0 bases, with 10 bases left in between. The CDR3 loop reads CASKALSSYNEQFF. CDR3 sequence (DNA): TGTGCCAGTAAAGCCCTAAGCTCCTACAATGAGCAGTTCTTC.

This sequence joins TRBV10-1 and TRBJ1-4; D is uncertain. The CDR3 is made up of 10 amino acids. Germline V gene lookup returns CDR1 WNHNN and CDR2 SYGVQD (reference sequence). The V end lost 4 bases, the J end lost 8 bases, and 2 bases lay between the germline ends. The CDR3 loop is CASSVEKLFF. CDR3 DNA: TGCGCCAGCAGTGTAGAAAAACTGTTTTTT.

The chain links TRBV4-2 to TRBJ2-5; no reliable D call. Germline-derived CDR1 and CDR2 are LGHNA and YNFKEQ. Trimming cost V 0 bases and J 4 bases, with 15 bases left between them. This CDR3 spans 16 amino acids. The CDR3 sequence is CASSQDPARFGETQYF. The CDR3 nucleotides read TGTGCCAGCAGCCAAGATCCCGCCAGGTTTGGAGAGACCCAGTACTTC.

This sequence joins TRBV6-2 or TRBV6-3 and TRBJ2-2, with TRBD1 identical over 8 bases. Germline CDR1 is MNHEY and CDR2 is SVGEGT. V shed 2 bases, J shed 7 bases, and the junction held 9 bases outside the gene matches. The CDR3 length is 16 residues. The CDR3 nucleotides read TGTGCCAGCAGTTACCAAGGACAGGGTACCGGCGGGGAGCTGTTTTTT. Translation: CASSYQGQGTGGELFF.

The chain carries TRBV3-1 (or the pseudogene TRBV3-2) and TRBJ2-2, with 7 bases aligning to TRBD1. In germline, CDR1 is LGHDT, CDR2 YNNKEL (reference sequence). V dropped 6 bases and J dropped 5; count of bases not matched to a gene: 12. The length of the CDR3 is 16 residues. CDR3 bases: TGTGCCAGCAGACCGGACAGGACAGGTGGGACCGGGGAGCTGTTTTTT. Residues: CASRPDRTGGTGELFF.

The chain recombines TRBV4-3 with TRBJ2-5; 7 bases align to TRBD1. The CDR3 spans 14 residues. The germline gives CDR1 LGHNA, CDR2 YSLEER. With V trimmed by 4 bases and J by 2 bases, 4 bases remained unmatched. CDR3: CASSRGTVQETQYF. The DNA of the CDR3 is TGCGCCAGCAGCCGAGGGACAGTACAAGAGACCCAGTACTTC.

The V and J genes are TRBV28 and TRBJ2-7, with TRBD2 identical over 7 bases. Per the germline V gene, CDR1 is MDHEN and CDR2 is SYDVKM. CDR3 length equals 14 residues. V lost 3 bases to trimming and J lost 2 bases; unmatched junction nucleotides: 4. DNA for the CDR3: TGTGCCAGCAGTTTGGGGGGGGACCCCTACGAGCAGTACTTC. It translates to CASSLGGDPYEQYF.

The chain combines TRBV23-1 with TRBJ1-1, with D perhaps matching TRBD1 (5 bases). TRBV23-1 is an open reading frame, and its role is uncertain. The CDR3 is 13 amino acids. V gave up 7 bases and J gave up 10 bases, with 19 bases separating them. CDR3 nucleotides: TGCGCCAGCAACACCGGGGGGGAGATGCCAGCTTTCTTT. It specifies CASNTGGEMPAFF.